This T cell receptor beta chain was sequenced during a study of blood T cell repertoires in COVID-19. Overall study context: The United States, Italy and Spain provided the acute and convalescent COVID-19 samples. In each case, the material was cDNA or gDNA derived from T cells, B-cell-depleted T cells, or PBMCs.

The V and J ends lost 1 base and 2 bases, in that order; junction bases with no gene match: 14. There are 18 residues in the CDR3. Germline V lookup: CDR1 MNHEY, CDR2 SMNVEV (reference sequence). Per the authors' pipeline: Reference gene primer amplification in the assay estimated nucleated cell counts. The protocol was immunoSEQ multiplex PCR, while the TCRdb copy is restricted to in-frame clones and leaves out a portion. V and J calls and clone size follow that table, whereas D and trimming were derived from the DNA. In the table there are a few hundred thousand clones, approximately 86% of which are singletons.

This rearrangement joins TRBV27 to TRBJ2-7, with 7 bases matching TRBD1. Sample: peripheral blood. The TCR originated in a woman in her twenties or thirties who had recovered from COVID-19. CDR3 in DNA: TGTGCCAGCAGTTTATACCCACCGACAGGGACAGCGGCCTACGAGCAGTACTTC. It encodes CASSLYPPTGTAAYEQYF.